These 25 T cell receptor beta chains were all obtained from the same sample, sequenced in a study of T cell repertoires in cytomegalovirus infection (dated by TCRdb to between 2017 and 2020). Sequencing was carried out with an Illumina HiSeq 1500. TCRdb applied fastp at Q25 and MiXCR to the public reads, then kept only in-frame beta chains. Every CDR3 protein is listed once, alongside the most common genes and DNA of its rows. Across this sample there are approximately 250,000 distinct CDR3 sequences, with roughly an eighth seen only once. Of the sample, 1.5% to 2% is held by the ten largest clones. Sequencing was done on a sample of PBMCs. These receptors were collected from a human donor in good health (CMV status not recorded). Some clones in this sample may be carry-over from other donors' samples.

This chain uses TRBV29-1 with TRBJ2-2; 8 nucleotides line up with TRBD1. Per the germline V gene, CDR1 is SQVTM and CDR2 is ANQGSEA. The CDR3 runs 13 residues. With 4 bases clipped from V and 6 bases from J, the junction kept 4 bases outside the gene matches. The CDR3 region is CSVAEDRAGELFF. For the CDR3, the DNA is TGCAGCGTTGCCGAGGACAGGGCCGGGGAGCTGTTTTTT.

The sample holds many counts of this clonotype. The chain is built from TRBV19 and TRBJ2-6; D call uncertain. Germline CDR1 reads LNHDA; CDR2 reads SQIVND (reference sequence). The CDR3 runs 13 residues. V was trimmed by 3 bases and J by 9 bases, leaving 9 bases between them. The CDR3 region has the DNA TGTGCCAGTAGTATGAGAGAGCTCAACGTCCTGACTTTC. This translates into CASSMRELNVLTF.

This clonotype was seen repeatedly, ten times or more. The rearrangement links TRBV7-2 to TRBJ2-3; TRBD2 aligns across 16 bases. Germline CDR1 reads SGHTA; CDR2 reads FQGNSA. V shed 5 bases, J shed 4 bases, and the junction held 6 bases outside the gene matches. The CDR3 has 17 residues. The CDR3 protein is CASSPGTSGGASDTQYF. DNA of the CDR3: TGTGCCAGCAGCCCCGGGACTAGCGGGGGGGCTTCAGATACGCAGTATTTT.

This clonotype was detected ten times or more. The chain couples TRBV5-1 to TRBJ1-1, with D possibly being TRBD1 (5 bases). The CDR3 contains 14 residues. V lost 5 bases and J 6 bases, leaving 17 bases between the germline ends. Germline assignment: CDR1 SGHRS and CDR2 YFSETQ. CDR3 protein: CASRGWGVFPEAFF. In DNA form, the CDR3 reads TGCGCCAGCAGAGGTTGGGGGGTATTTCCTGAAGCTTTCTTT.

In its sample, this clonotype was seen many times. CDR3 amino acids: CASSQTVGTGNIQYF. The DNA of the CDR3 is TGCGCCAGCAGCCAAACAGTAGGGACAGGAAACATTCAGTACTTC. The chain links TRBV4-3 to TRBJ2-4; 8 nucleotides line up with TRBD1. V lost 2 bases to trimming and J lost 6 bases; unmatched junction nucleotides: 6. CDR1 and CDR2 (germline): LGHNA, YSLEER. The CDR3 has 15 residues.

As to this clonotype: This may come from a read error, since a much larger clone is one base off. The rearrangement links TRBV5-3 to TRBJ1-1; D remains unclear. TRBV5-3 is an open reading frame whose function is uncertain. The CDR3 is made up of 15 amino acids. The CDR3 loop reads CASSLSVRSNTEAVF. The DNA for the CDR3 is TGTGCCAGCAGCTTAAGCGTCAGATCGAACACTGAAGCTGTCTTT.

This clonotype was recorded a few times. The rearrangement uses TRBV3-1 and TRBJ2-7, with D unclear. Germline V CDR1 and CDR2: LGHDT, YNNKEL (reference sequence). The CDR3 consists of 14 residues. Trimming removed 4 bases from V and 4 bases from J, with 14 bases in between. The CDR3 is CASSRNIGSYEQYF. The CDR3 nucleotides are TGTGCCAGCAGCCGTAACATCGGGTCGTACGAGCAGTACTTC.

In its sample, this clonotype was seen many times. The rearrangement joins TRBV25-1 to TRBJ1-6, with no clear D. Germline CDR1 is MGHDK and CDR2 is SYGVNS. The CDR3 has 13 amino acids. Trimming took off 7 bases at V and 5 bases at J, with 9 bases between the two ends. CDR3 sequence (DNA): TGTGCCAGCACCGAGGCCCATAATTCACCCCTCCACTTT. It is translated as CASTEAHNSPLHF.

This clonotype was seen more than once but under ten times. This chain joins TRBV6-2 or TRBV6-3 and TRBJ2-7; D uncertain. The CDR3 spans 12 residues. Germline CDR1 MNHEY, CDR2 SVGEGT. V lost 5 bases to trimming and J lost 4 bases, with 9 bases between them. Written as DNA, the CDR3 is TGTGCCAGCAGTGGGCCTTTATACGAGCAGTACTTC. This gives the protein CASSGPLYEQYF.

Only a few counts were recorded for this clonotype. The J gene is TRBJ2-5, the V gene TRBV20-1; unclear D gene. Germline CDR1 and CDR2: DFQATT and SNEGSKA (reference sequence). This CDR3 has 11 amino acids. V dropped 5 bases and J dropped 2 bases, with 6 bases sitting between them. In DNA form, the CDR3 reads TGCAGTGCTCCCTCTCAAGAGACCCAGTACTTC. Protein sequence: CSAPSQETQYF.

This clonotype was observed at least ten times. The CDR3 nucleotides are TGTGCCAGCAGCTTTTCCCAAAACACTGAAGCTTTCTTT. It encodes CASSFSQNTEAFF. The J gene is TRBJ1-1, the V gene TRBV7-8, with unresolved D. The CDR3 is 13 residues long. From germline, CDR1 is SGHVS and CDR2 FQNEAQ. The V end lost 3 bases, the J end lost 2 bases, and 7 bases lay between the germline ends.

This clonotype was counted many times. J is TRBJ2-7 and V is TRBV7-2; 9 nucleotides agree with TRBD2. The germline CDR1 and CDR2 sequences are SGHTA and FQGNSA. The junction had 7 bases not matched to a gene; V was cut back by 1 base and J by 0 bases. The length of the CDR3 is 17 residues. CDR3 protein: CASSLGPSGGTSYEQYF. The CDR3 DNA is TGTGCCAGCAGCTTAGGTCCCAGCGGGGGGACCTCCTACGAGCAGTACTTC.

The sample holds a few counts of this clonotype. This chain connects TRBV19 to TRBJ2-3; 7 nucleotides match TRBD1. The germline V gene encodes CDR1 LNHDA and CDR2 SQIVND (reference sequence). Unmatched junction bases numbered 9, after V lost 4 bases and J lost 2 bases. The CDR3 is made up of 16 amino acids. This CDR3 reads CASSTPTGAVTDTQYF. In DNA form, the CDR3 reads TGTGCCAGTAGTACCCCAACAGGGGCCGTCACAGATACGCAGTATTTT.

This clonotype was recorded many times. As DNA, the CDR3 is TGTGCCAGCAGTTTAGCCCCACTAGGGGCAGGGATCACAGATACGCAGTATTTT. Translated, it gives CASSLAPLGAGITDTQYF. The rearrangement links TRBV28 to TRBJ2-3; D is perhaps TRBD1 or TRBD2 (5 bases each). The CDR3 totals 18 residues. The V gene's germline CDR1 is MDHEN and CDR2 SYDVKM. V was trimmed by 2 bases and J by 2 bases, leaving 20 bases between them.

This clonotype was counted ten times or more. The genes are TRBV19 and TRBJ2-1; the match to TRBD2 covers 14 bases. Germline-derived CDR1 and CDR2 are LNHDA and SQIVND (reference sequence). The CDR3 contains 16 residues. The trim removed 7 bases at V and 11 bases at J, leaving 13 bases unmatched. The CDR3 protein is CASTTGLAGEVGKQFF. The CDR3 nucleotides read TGTGCCAGTACCACGGGACTAGCGGGAGAGGTGGGAAAGCAGTTCTTC.

The sample holds many counts of this clonotype. V and J are TRBV7-2 and TRBJ2-5, with 10 bases lining up with TRBD2. This CDR3 is 15 amino acids long. With 2 bases clipped from V and 6 bases from J, the junction kept 6 bases outside the gene matches. Germline V gene sequence: CDR1 SGHTA, CDR2 FQGNSA. The CDR3 region is CASSLSGGAGQTQYF. For the CDR3, the DNA is TGTGCCAGCAGCTTAAGCGGGGGGGCCGGTCAGACCCAGTACTTC.

Ten or more counts support this clonotype. This chain joins TRBV7-2 and TRBJ1-1; weak D call: TRBD1 (5 bases). The germline V gene has CDR1 SGHTA and CDR2 FQGNSA. V gave up 5 bases and J gave up 3 bases, with 13 bases separating them. CDR3 size: 14 residues. CDR3 DNA: TGTGCCAGCAGCCGAGGGGCGGAGGACACTGAAGCTTTCTTT. Translating it yields CASSRGAEDTEAFF.

DNA of the CDR3: TGTGCCTGGACCGTCTCGGGAGCCACCTATAATTCACCCCTCCACTTT. Translation: CAWTVSGATYNSPLHF. V usage is TRBV30 and J usage is TRBJ1-6; D uncertain. Germline CDR1 GTSNPN, CDR2 SVGIG (reference sequence). The CDR3 totals 16 residues. V was clipped by 4 bases and J by 2 bases, with 15 bases between them. Combining the CDR3 with reference TRBV30 and TRBJ1-6 gives the whole variable domain SQTIHQWPATLVQPVGSPLSLECTVEGTSNPNLYWYRQAAGRGLQLLFYSVGIGQISSEVPQNLSASRPQDRQFILSSKKLLLSDSGFYLCAWTVSGATYNSPLHFGNGTRLTVT.

The chain carries TRBV7-3 and TRBJ1-4; no firm D call. Germline V gene lookup returns CDR1 SGHTA and CDR2 FQGTGA. There are 11 residues in the CDR3. Trimming pared 1 base from V and 10 bases from J, leaving 4 bases between. DNA of the CDR3: TGTGCCAGCAGCTTAATCGGAAAACTGTTTTTT. This gives the protein CASSLIGKLFF.

This clonotype has ten or more counts. J is TRBJ2-2 and V is TRBV7-2; no reliable D call. CDR3 length equals 13 residues. V was shortened by 1 base and J by 5 bases, with 5 bases between the two germline ends. Germline lookup yields CDR1 SGHTA and CDR2 FQGNSA. CDR3 sequence: CASSLDGTGELFF. The CDR3 DNA is TGTGCCAGCAGCTTAGACGGGACCGGGGAGCTGTTTTTT. The full variable domain, rest sourced from reference TRBV7-2 and TRBJ2-2, is GAGVSQSPSNKVTEKGKDVELRCDPISGHTALYWYRQSLGQGLEFLIYFQGNSAPDKSGLPSDRFSAERTGGSVSTLTIQRTQQEDSAVYLCASSLDGTGELFFGEGSRLTVL.

This clonotype was counted between two and nine times. The gene calls are TRBV20-1 and TRBJ2-7; no clear D gene. Per germline, CDR1 DFQATT and CDR2 SNEGSKA (reference sequence). The CDR3 length is 13 residues. V was clipped by 6 bases and J by 6 bases, with 18 bases between them. In nucleotides, the CDR3 is TGCAGTGCCACCCCGGCGCTTCGCGGCGAGCAGTACTTC. Translated, it gives CSATPALRGEQYF.

The CDR3 coding sequence is TGTGCCAGCAGCTTGGGGGTCCGAGGCGGTGGCTACACCTTC. Protein sequence: CASSLGVRGGGYTF. V usage is TRBV5-5 and J usage is TRBJ1-2, with D unresolved. The CDR3 contains 14 residues. Trimming shortened V by 0 bases and J by 7 bases, and 13 bases separated the two germline ends. Looked up from germline, CDR1 is SGHKS and CDR2 is YYEKEE (reference sequence).

This clonotype has just a few counts. J is TRBJ1-5 and V is TRBV2; 8 nucleotides match TRBD1. CDR1 and CDR2 from the germline V gene are SNHLY and FYNNEI. The CDR3 is 15 amino acids. Trimming took 6 bases from V and 5 from J; bases not matched to a gene: 9. CDR3 sequence reads: CASRGGQGGYQPQHF. The DNA of the CDR3 is TGTGCCAGCAGGGGCGGACAGGGAGGTTATCAGCCCCAGCATTTT.

This chain uses TRBV29-1 with TRBJ2-3; 8 nucleotides align to TRBD1. The CDR3 spans 15 residues. Germline CDR1 and CDR2: SQVTM and ANQGSEA. Trimming cost V 6 bases and J 2 bases; bases outside gene matches: 10. The CDR3 reads CSVARQGQTTDTQYF. The CDR3 DNA reads TGCAGCGTGGCCAGACAGGGGCAAACCACAGATACGCAGTATTTT.

This clonotype was seen at least ten times. The CDR3 nucleotides read TGTGCCAGCAGCGGAGGCGGGACAGATACGCAGTATTTT. Protein product: CASSGGGTDTQYF. This chain links TRBV28 with TRBJ2-3; a weak D match, TRBD2 (5 bases). V lost 6 bases and J lost 3, with 10 bases in between. Germline V gene sequence: CDR1 MDHEN, CDR2 SYDVKM. The CDR3 loop spans 13 amino acids.